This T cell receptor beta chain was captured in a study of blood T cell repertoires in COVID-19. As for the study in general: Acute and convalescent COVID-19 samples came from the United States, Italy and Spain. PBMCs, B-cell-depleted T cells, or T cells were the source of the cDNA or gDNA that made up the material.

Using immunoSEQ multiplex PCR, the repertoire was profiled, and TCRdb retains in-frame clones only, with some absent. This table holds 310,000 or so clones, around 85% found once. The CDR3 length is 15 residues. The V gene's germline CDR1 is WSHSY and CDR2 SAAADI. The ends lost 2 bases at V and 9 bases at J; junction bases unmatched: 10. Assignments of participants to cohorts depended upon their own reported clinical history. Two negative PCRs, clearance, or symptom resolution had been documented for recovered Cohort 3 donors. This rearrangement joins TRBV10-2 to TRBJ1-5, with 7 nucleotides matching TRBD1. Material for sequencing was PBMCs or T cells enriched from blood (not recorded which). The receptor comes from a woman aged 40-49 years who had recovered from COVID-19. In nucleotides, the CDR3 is TGCGCCAGCAGTGAGGACAGGGCCGGTGGTTGGCCCCAGCATTTT. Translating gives CASSEDRAGGWPQHF.